This T cell receptor (beta chain) originates from a study of OX40 agonist ivuxolimab in advanced cancers. In terms of the full investigation: The costimulatory receptor OX40 (CD134) was targeted by ivuxolimab, a fully human IgG2 agonistic monoclonal antibody. Intravenous ivuxolimab was administered to patients every 2 weeks at six dose levels: 0.01, 0.1, 0.3, 1.5, 3 and 10 mg/kg. Of the approximately 53 patients in dose escalation, about 20 had hepatocellular carcinoma, about 15 had melanoma, 9 had renal cell carcinoma and 9 had head and neck cancer. In the dose-escalation cohort, nearly 85% of patients were male, and the mean age was around 60 years with a range of about 20 to 90. Prior anti-PD-1, anti-PD-L1 or anti-CTLA-4 therapy was permitted, and checkpoint inhibitors had been received by around 40% of dose-escalation patients. Partial responses occurred in three dose-escalation patients, of whom one had hepatocellular carcinoma and two had cutaneous melanoma. Peripheral TCRbeta sequencing aimed to test whether ivuxolimab altered TCR sequence diversity and caused clonal T-cell expansion. The monotherapy dose-escalation portion (N ≈ 56 patients) of the phase I ivuxolimab trial is reported in the paper.

The trial excluded patients who had a history of autoimmune disease or who were on systemic immunosuppression. Peripheral blood for TCR sequencing was drawn from every dose cohort at baseline, at cycle 4 day 1 and at cycle 7 day 1. Samples came from an open-label, multicenter, first-in-human phase I dose-escalation trial of ivuxolimab. Adults with locally advanced or metastatic melanoma, renal cell, hepatocellular, or head and neck squamous cell carcinoma were enrolled in the trial. Before TCR sequencing, CD4+ T cells and CD8+ T cells were sorted from peripheral blood as separate populations. Genomic DNA was isolated from the sorted cells so that the TCRbeta CDR3 region could be sequenced. The immunoSEQ Assay was used to sequence the TCRbeta CDR3 regions. The immuneACCESS repertoire file appears here via TCRdb, limited to in-frame rearrangements. These files lack a portion of the clones; in checked studies, under half of the deficit traces to unresolved V genes, and the cause of the others is not known. Within this sample are approximately 76,000 clones, with around 94% of them counted one time only. The top ten constitute 9.5% to 11% of the sample.

General study outcomes and caveats: The antigen specificity of the peripheral T cells that underwent clonal expansion was not determined. After ivuxolimab, more expanded clones were found on average in CD8+ T cells than in CD4+ T cells. Clonal expansion of both CD4+ and CD8+ blood T cells was observed from baseline to week 6 at doses 0.1 to 3.0 mg/kg. Low levels of normalized T-cell clonal expansion were also shown by some nonresponding patients. In partial responders in the 0.1-3.0 mg/kg groups, normalized peripheral clonal expansion was found to be among the lowest, especially among CD8+ T cells.

Clipping removes 4 bases from V and 3 bases from J, with 9 as the unmatched junction base count. From the cysteine up to the phenylalanine, the CDR3 has a length of 16 residues. The kept DNA is CDR3 alone, 48 bases in frame from the first base. CDR1 and CDR2 are drawn from the germline V gene: SGDLS, YYNGEE. In the case of this clone: No cognate antigen has been identified for it. No per-base quality is available; no much larger clone lies one base away.

The sequence was obtained from an adult with an advanced solid tumor such as melanoma, head and neck, liver or kidney cancer. This receptor chain uses TRBV9 and TRBJ2-1, and 8 junction bases match TRBD2. The specimen comprised CD4+ or CD8+ T cells sorted from blood, sampled in a trial of the OX40 agonist ivuxolimab. The CDR3 region: CASSSPTSENYNEQFF. The DNA is TGTGCCAGCAGCTCCCCGACTAGCGAGAACTACAATGAGCAGTTCTTC.